This T cell receptor beta chain originates from a study of T-cell memory formation after mild COVID-19. Whole-study context: TCR clusters mostly belonged to single donors.

This CDR3 has 16 residues. CDR1 and CDR2 (germline): SGHAT, FQNNGV. Trimming pared 0 bases from V and 0 bases from J, leaving 9 bases between. Barcoded TCR alpha and TCR beta cDNA libraries with UMIs came from 5'RACE using constant-segment primers. TCRdb ran MiXCR on the 5' RACE reads and lists one entry per CDR3 protein. The sample has around 510,000 distinct CDR3 sequences, about 20% seen once. Study-wide findings and caveats: Contracting clones from day 15 to 85 had balanced CD4/CD8; later expanders favoured CD4+. CD8+ contracting clones occupied EMRA, while CD4+ ones occupied mainly CM and EM.

A note on this clonotype: Its antigen is currently unknown.

This receptor was identified in an adult woman who had mild COVID-19 (a few samples of this study predate the infection). Cell type and time point are not known. The chain joins TRBV11-2 to TRBJ2-1; D is ambiguous. Sequenced sample: PBMCs or a T cell subset sorted from them (not recorded which). The CDR3 here is CASSLDYGFSYNEQFF. The CDR3 region has the DNA TGTGCCAGCAGCTTAGACTACGGATTCTCCTACAATGAGCAGTTCTTC.